This T cell receptor (beta chain) derives from a study of CD8+ T cells in alopecia areata. About the study: Administration of oral tofacitinib to treated patients was at 5 to 10 mg twice daily.

Notes on this clone: Its specificity is not known.

Study-wide results and limits: TCR sharing was clearer in mice than between patients, perhaps partly owing to patient HLA diversity. In lesional scalp, particularly from alopecia totalis/universalis, clonality was higher than in normal scalp.

cDNA reverse transcribed from extracted RNA served as the sequencing template. This table comes from immunoSEQ multiplex PCR, and its TCRdb copy is limited to in-frame clones, with some not included. The sample shows about 130,000 clones, around 60% of them seen only once. Individuals with alopecia areata gave both lesional scalp punch biopsies and peripheral blood for collection. The source is a human donor with alopecia areata. Source: CD4+ T cells sorted from blood, taken at week 0.

Here the CDR3 DNA reads TGTGCCTGGAGTGATTATGGAAAACTAGCGGGCCAGACCCAGTACTTC. Translation gives CAWSDYGKLAGQTQYF. The genes are TRBV30 and TRBJ2-5; 9 positions match TRBD2. The germline V gene has CDR1 GTSNPN and CDR2 SVGIG (reference sequence). J was trimmed by 6 bases and V by 1 base; bases with no gene match: 12. The CDR3 length is 16 residues.